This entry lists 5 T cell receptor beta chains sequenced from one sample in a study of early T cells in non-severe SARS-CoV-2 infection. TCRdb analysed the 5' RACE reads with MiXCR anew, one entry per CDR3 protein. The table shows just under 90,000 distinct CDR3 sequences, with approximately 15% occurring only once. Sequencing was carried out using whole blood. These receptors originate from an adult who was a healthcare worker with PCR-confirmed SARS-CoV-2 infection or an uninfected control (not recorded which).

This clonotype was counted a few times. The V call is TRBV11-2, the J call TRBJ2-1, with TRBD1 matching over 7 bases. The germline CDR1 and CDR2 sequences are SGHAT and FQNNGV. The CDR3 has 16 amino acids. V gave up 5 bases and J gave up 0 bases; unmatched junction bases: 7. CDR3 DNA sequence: TGTGCCAGCAGCCTAAACCGGGACAGCTCCTACAATGAGCAGTTCTTC. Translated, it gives CASSLNRDSSYNEQFF.

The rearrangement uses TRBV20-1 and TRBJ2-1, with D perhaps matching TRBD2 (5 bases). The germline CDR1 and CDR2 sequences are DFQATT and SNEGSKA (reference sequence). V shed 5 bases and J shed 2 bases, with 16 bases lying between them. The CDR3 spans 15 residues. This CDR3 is CSAHPGIGTYNEQFF. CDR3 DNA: TGCAGTGCTCATCCCGGGATCGGGACCTACAATGAGCAGTTCTTC.

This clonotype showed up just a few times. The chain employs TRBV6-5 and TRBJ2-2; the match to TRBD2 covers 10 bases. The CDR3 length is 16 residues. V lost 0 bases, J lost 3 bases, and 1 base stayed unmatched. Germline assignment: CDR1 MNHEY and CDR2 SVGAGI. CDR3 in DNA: TGTGCCAGCAGTTACTCGAGCGGGAGGGACACCGGGGAGCTGTTTTTT. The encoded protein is CASSYSSGRDTGELFF.

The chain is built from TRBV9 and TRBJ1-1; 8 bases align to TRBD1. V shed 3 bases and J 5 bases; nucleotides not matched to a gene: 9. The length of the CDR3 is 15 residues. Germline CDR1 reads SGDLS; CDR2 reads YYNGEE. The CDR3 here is CASSAATGGSTEAFF. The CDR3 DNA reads TGTGCCAGCAGCGCAGCTACAGGGGGTAGTACTGAAGCTTTCTTT.

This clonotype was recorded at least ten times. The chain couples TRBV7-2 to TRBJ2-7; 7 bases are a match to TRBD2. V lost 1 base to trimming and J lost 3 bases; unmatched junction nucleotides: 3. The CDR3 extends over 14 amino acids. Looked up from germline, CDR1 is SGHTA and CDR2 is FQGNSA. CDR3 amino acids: CASSLGGGFYEQYF. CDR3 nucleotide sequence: TGTGCCAGCAGCTTAGGCGGGGGTTTCTACGAGCAGTACTTC.